This T cell receptor (beta chain) came from a study of cytomegalovirus exposure and HLA in healthy donors. Looked up from germline, CDR1 is MNHEY and CDR2 is SVGAGI. Trimming stripped 6 bases from V and 2 bases from J, with 4 bases between. The CDR3 has 11 residues. Donors were nominally healthy when sampled, though unrecorded immune exposures were likely. The PCR had 60 Vbeta and 13 Jbeta primers. TCRdb's copy holds only in-frame clones and misses some; the assay was immunoSEQ multiplex PCR. The profile shows 87,000 or so clones, 60% to 75% of them singletons. Specimen: PBMCs. V gene TRBV6-5 combines with J gene TRBJ1-2; D unresolved. The clonotype was recovered from a man aged 55 to 70 in good health and CMV-seronegative. The CDR3 sequence: CASRANYGYTF. CDR3 bases: TGTGCCAGCAGGGCAAACTATGGCTACACCTTC.